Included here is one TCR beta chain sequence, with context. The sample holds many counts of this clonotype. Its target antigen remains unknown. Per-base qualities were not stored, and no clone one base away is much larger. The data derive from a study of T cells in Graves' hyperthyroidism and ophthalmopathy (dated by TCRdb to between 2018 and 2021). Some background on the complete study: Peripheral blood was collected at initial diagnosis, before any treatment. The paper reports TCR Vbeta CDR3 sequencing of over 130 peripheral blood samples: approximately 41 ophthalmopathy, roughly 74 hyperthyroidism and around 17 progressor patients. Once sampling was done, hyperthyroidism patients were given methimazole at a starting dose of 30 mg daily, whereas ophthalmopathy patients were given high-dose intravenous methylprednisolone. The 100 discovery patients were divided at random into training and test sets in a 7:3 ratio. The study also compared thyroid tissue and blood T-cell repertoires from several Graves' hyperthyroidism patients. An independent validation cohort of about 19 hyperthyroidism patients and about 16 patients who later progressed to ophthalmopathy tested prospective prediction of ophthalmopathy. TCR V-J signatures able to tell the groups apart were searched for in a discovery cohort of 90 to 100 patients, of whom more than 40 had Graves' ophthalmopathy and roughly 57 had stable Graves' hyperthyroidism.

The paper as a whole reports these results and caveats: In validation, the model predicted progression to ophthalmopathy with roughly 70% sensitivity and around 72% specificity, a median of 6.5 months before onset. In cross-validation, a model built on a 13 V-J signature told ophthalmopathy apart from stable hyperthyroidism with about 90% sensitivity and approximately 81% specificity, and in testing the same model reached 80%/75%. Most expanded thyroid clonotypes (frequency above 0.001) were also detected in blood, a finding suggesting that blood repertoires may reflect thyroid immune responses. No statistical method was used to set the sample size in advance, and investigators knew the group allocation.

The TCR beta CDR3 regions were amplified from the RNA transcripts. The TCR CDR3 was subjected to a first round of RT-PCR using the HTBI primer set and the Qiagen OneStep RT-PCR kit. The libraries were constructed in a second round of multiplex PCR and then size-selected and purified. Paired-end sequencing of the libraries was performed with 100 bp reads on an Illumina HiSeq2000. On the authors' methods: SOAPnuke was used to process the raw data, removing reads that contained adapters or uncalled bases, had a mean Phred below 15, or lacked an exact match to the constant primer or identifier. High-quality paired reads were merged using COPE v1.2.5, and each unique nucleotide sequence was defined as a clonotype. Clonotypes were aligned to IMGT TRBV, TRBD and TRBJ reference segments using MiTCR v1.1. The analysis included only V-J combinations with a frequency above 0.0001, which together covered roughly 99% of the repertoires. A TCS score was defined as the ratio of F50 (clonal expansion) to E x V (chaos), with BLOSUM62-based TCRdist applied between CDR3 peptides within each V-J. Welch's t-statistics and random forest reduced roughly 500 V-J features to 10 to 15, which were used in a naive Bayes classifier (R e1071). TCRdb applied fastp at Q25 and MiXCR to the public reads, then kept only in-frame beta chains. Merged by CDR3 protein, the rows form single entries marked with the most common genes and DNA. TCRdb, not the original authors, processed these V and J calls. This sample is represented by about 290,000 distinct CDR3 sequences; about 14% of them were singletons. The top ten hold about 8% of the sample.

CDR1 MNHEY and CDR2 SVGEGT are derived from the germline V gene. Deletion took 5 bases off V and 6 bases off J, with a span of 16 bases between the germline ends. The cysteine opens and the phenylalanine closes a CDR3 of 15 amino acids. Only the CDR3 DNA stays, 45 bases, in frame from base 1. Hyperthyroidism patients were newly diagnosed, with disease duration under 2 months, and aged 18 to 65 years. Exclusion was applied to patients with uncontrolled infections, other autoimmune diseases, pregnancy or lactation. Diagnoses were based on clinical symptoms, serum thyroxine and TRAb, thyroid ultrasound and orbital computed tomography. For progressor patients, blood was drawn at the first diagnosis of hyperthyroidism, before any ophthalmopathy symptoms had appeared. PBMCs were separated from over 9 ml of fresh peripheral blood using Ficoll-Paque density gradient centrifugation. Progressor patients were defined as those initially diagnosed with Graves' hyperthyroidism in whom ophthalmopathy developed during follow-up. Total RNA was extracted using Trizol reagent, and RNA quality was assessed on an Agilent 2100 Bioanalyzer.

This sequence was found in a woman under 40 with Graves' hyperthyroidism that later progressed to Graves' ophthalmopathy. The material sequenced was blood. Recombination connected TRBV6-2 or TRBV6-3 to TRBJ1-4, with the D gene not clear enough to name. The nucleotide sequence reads TGTGCCAGCAGTGAGGGTCGAGGTGCCTATGAAAAACTGTTTTTT. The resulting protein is CASSEGRGAYEKLFF.